These 24 T cell receptor beta chains originate from one sample sequenced in a study of shared clonotypes between healthy human individuals. Measured with immunoSEQ multiplex PCR; TCRdb has only the in-frame clones, and not every one. The table includes approximately 720,000 clones, roughly nine tenths detected once. CD45RO-negative, CCR7-selected cells formed the naive CD8 fraction, which excluded terminally differentiated effector memory CD45RA+ cells. Input material: naive CD8+ T cells sorted from blood. These receptors all come from a man aged 30 to 39 in good health.

The rearrangement joins TRBV6-6 to TRBJ2-7; D is unresolved. The CDR3 covers 12 residues. Trimming left V 0 bases short and J 7 bases short, with 7 bases between. The germline V gene has CDR1 MNHNY and CDR2 SVGAGI (reference sequence). The CDR3: CASSYSEFEQYF. Here the CDR3 DNA reads TGTGCCAGCAGTTACTCGGAGTTTGAGCAGTACTTC.

Comments on this clone: This sample includes further DNA sequences coding for the same CDR3. The CDR3 DNA reads TGTGCCAGCAGCCGGGCGAATCAGCCCCAGCATTTT. Translated, it gives CASSRANQPQHF. V usage is TRBV7-9 and J usage is TRBJ1-5, with no clear D. V lost 5 bases and J lost 4, with 6 bases in between. The CDR3 consists of 12 residues. Germline-derived CDR1 and CDR2 are SEHNR and FQNEAQ (reference sequence).

This clone was counted only a few times. Within the sample, other DNA sequences also encode this same CDR3. The chain recombines TRBV6-5 with TRBJ2-7; D tentatively fits TRBD1 or TRBD2 (5 bases each). Trimming shortened V by 0 bases and J by 6 bases, and 9 bases separated the two germline ends. The CDR3 totals 13 residues. Germline CDR1 is MNHEY and CDR2 is SVGAGI. The DNA of the CDR3 is TGTGCCAGCAGTTACTCGGGGGTCGGCGAGCAGTACTTC. Translating gives CASSYSGVGEQYF.

The CDR3 loop is CSVPRLAGAYNEQFF. CDR3 bases: TGCAGCGTGCCCCGACTCGCGGGAGCCTACAATGAGCAGTTCTTC. The chain uses TRBV29-1 and TRBJ2-1; 7 nucleotides align to TRBD2. This CDR3 spans 15 amino acids. From germline, CDR1 is SQVTM and CDR2 ANQGSEA. V dropped 6 bases and J dropped 2; count of bases not matched to a gene: 10.

The J gene is TRBJ2-1, the V gene TRBV7-9; 12 bases map to TRBD2. The V segment lost 6 bases and the J segment 5 bases; nucleotides outside the gene matches: 8. CDR1 and CDR2 from the germline V gene are SEHNR and FQNEAQ (reference sequence). The CDR3 is 16 residues long. The CDR3 DNA reads TGTGCCAGCAGAAATACCCTAGCGGGAGGGCACAATGAGCAGTTCTTC. It specifies CASRNTLAGGHNEQFF.

The chain has TRBV27 and TRBJ2-7; D is undetermined. This CDR3 is 14 amino acids long. From germline, CDR1 is MNHEY and CDR2 SMNVEV (reference sequence). Trimming removed 6 bases at V and 5 bases at J, with 17 bases between. This CDR3 is CASRMGLTPHEQYF. The CDR3 DNA is TGTGCCAGCAGAATGGGCCTTACGCCCCACGAGCAGTACTTC.

The chain links TRBV4-1 to TRBJ2-7; a possible D gene is TRBD2 (5 bases). CDR3 size: 15 residues. V lost 1 base and J lost 4, with 14 bases in between. Germline V gene sequence: CDR1 MGHRA, CDR2 YSYEKL. The CDR3 reads CASSQVEGERYEQYF. In nucleotides, the CDR3 is TGCGCCAGCAGCCAAGTTGAGGGTGAGCGTTACGAGCAGTACTTC.

This chain links TRBV7-9 with TRBJ1-3; D is undetermined. CDR1 and CDR2 (germline): SEHNR, FQNEAQ (reference sequence). V was pared by 5 bases and J by 6 bases, with 14 bases between. The CDR3 has 14 amino acids. The CDR3: CASSVPGGLNTIYF. The CDR3 region has the DNA TGTGCCAGCAGCGTACCCGGAGGGCTAAACACCATATATTTT.

The chain links TRBV6-6 to TRBJ2-1; D assignment may be TRBD1 or TRBD2 (5 bases each). Trimming shortened V by 6 bases and J by 2 bases, and 11 bases separated the two germline ends. CDR3 length: 14 residues. The germline CDR1 and CDR2 sequences are MNHNY and SVGAGI (reference sequence). As DNA, the CDR3 is TGTGCCAGCAGAAACCCGGGACCCTACAATGAGCAGTTCTTC. It is translated as CASRNPGPYNEQFF.

The chain employs TRBV27 and TRBJ2-1; TRBD2 matches at 8 bases. The V and J ends lost 6 bases and 9 bases, in that order; junction bases with no gene match: 7. This CDR3 is 13 amino acids long. Germline lookup yields CDR1 MNHEY and CDR2 SMNVEV (reference sequence). The CDR3 sequence: CASRGLGKVEQFF. CDR3 nucleotides: TGTGCCAGCAGGGGACTAGGGAAGGTTGAGCAGTTCTTC.

Remarks on this clone: An end of the junction does not agree with germline; a read error may underlie this. The chain employs TRBV27 and TRBJ2-2; 11 bases line up with TRBD1. Per germline, CDR1 MNHEY and CDR2 SMNVEV (reference sequence). The CDR3 runs to 14 residues. CDR3 protein: CASSTRTGGDRLLF. CDR3 coding DNA: TGTGCCAGCAGTACGCGGACAGGGGGCGACCGCCTGCTTTTT.

This clone was counted a few times. The J gene is TRBJ2-1, the V gene TRBV27, with a possible D match to TRBD2 (6 bases). V was pared by 8 bases and J by 3 bases, with 14 bases between. The germline CDR1 and CDR2 sequences are MNHEY and SMNVEV (reference sequence). This CDR3 contains 14 residues. The CDR3 spells CASESGVGYNEQFF. The CDR3 coding sequence is TGTGCCAGCGAGTCGGGAGTTGGCTACAATGAGCAGTTCTTC.

This chain connects TRBV19 to TRBJ1-1; D call uncertain. Per germline, CDR1 LNHDA and CDR2 SQIVND (reference sequence). V lost 8 bases, J lost 1 base, and 11 bases lay in between. The CDR3 runs to 13 residues. The CDR3 bases are TGTGCCAGTTCATGGTCGGGGAACACTGAAGCTTTCTTT. Translated: CASSWSGNTEAFF.

The CDR3: CASSPNPSRYDEQYF. The CDR3 nucleotides read TGTGCCAGCTCACCCAACCCCTCCCGATACGACGAGCAGTACTTC. The V call is TRBV18, the J call TRBJ2-7, with no clear D. Germline V gene lookup returns CDR1 KGHSH and CDR2 LQKENI. V shed 3 bases and J shed 5 bases, with 17 bases lying between them. CDR3 length equals 15 residues. The whole variable domain, remainder taken from reference TRBV18 and TRBJ2-7, is NAGVMQNPRHLVRRRGQEARLRCSPMKGHSHVYWYRQLPEEGLKFMVYLQKENIIDESGMPKERFSAEFPKEGPSILRIQQVVRGDSAAYFCASSPNPSRYDEQYFGPGTRLTVT.

This clone occurred many times. The chain uses TRBV28 and TRBJ1-5; D unresolved. CDR3 length equals 11 residues. Germline-derived CDR1 and CDR2 are MDHEN and SYDVKM. The V gene lost 7 bases and the J gene lost 6 bases, with 7 bases spanning the gap. This CDR3 is CASKSIQPQHF. CDR3 DNA sequence: TGTGCCAGCAAATCCATTCAGCCCCAGCATTTT.

The chain uses TRBV7-2 and TRBJ2-3, with a tentative D call TRBD2 (5 bases). CDR1 is SGHTA, CDR2 FQGNSA, per germline. V lost 5 bases and J lost 6, with 12 bases in between. The CDR3 runs 13 residues. The CDR3 DNA is TGTGCCAGCAGCCCCCCTAGCTGGGATACGCAGTATTTT. Its protein product is CASSPPSWDTQYF.

This sequence joins TRBV14 and TRBJ2-5, with TRBD1 matching over 7 bases. The CDR3 extends over 14 amino acids. Trimming at V came to 3 bases and at J to 5 bases, leaving 6 bases not matched to a gene. Germline CDR1 reads SGHDN; CDR2 reads FVKESK. The CDR3 loop reads CASSHLGGWETQYF. The DNA of the CDR3 is TGTGCCAGCAGCCACCTAGGGGGCTGGGAGACCCAGTACTTC.

CDR3 bases: TGCGCCAGCAGCCAAGACCCCAGTGAGACCCAGTACTTC. Protein: CASSQDPSETQYF. This chain connects TRBV4-1 to TRBJ2-5; D unclear. The CDR3 covers 13 residues. Trimming took off 0 bases at V and 5 bases at J, with 7 bases between the two ends. Per the germline V gene, CDR1 is MGHRA and CDR2 is YSYEKL.

The chain couples TRBV7-2 to TRBJ1-5, with 7 bases identical to TRBD1. Germline V gene data show CDR1 as SGHTA and CDR2 as FQGNSA. V dropped 4 bases and J dropped 4; count of bases not matched to a gene: 7. The CDR3 is 15 amino acids. The CDR3 DNA reads as TGTGCCAGCAGCTCACCCGGGACAGAAAATCAGCCCCAGCATTTT. Translated, it gives CASSSPGTENQPQHF.

This clone was seen just once. The genes are TRBV4-3 and TRBJ2-1, with 7 bases that match TRBD2. The CDR3 is 15 residues long. Germline assignment: CDR1 LGHNA and CDR2 YSLEER. V trimming: 1 base; J trimming: 5 bases; junction bases outside the gene matches: 5. The CDR3 nucleotides are TGCGCCAGCAGCCAAGGCCCGGGACTAAACAATGAGCAGTTCTTC. Residues: CASSQGPGLNNEQFF.

V gene TRBV9 combines with J gene TRBJ2-1; D not certain. Germline V gene lookup returns CDR1 SGDLS and CDR2 YYNGEE. The CDR3 consists of 15 residues. Trimming took 0 bases from V and 5 from J, leaving 12 bases between them. In nucleotides, the CDR3 is TGTGCCAGCAGCGTAGCCCAGACATCCAACAATGAGCAGTTCTTC. Encoded protein: CASSVAQTSNNEQFF. Full variable domain (rest looked up from reference TRBV9 and TRBJ2-1): DSGVTQTPKHLITATGQRVTLRCSPRSGDLSVYWYQQSLDQGLQFLIQYYNGEERAKGNILERFSAQQFPDLHSELNLSSLELGDSALYFCASSVAQTSNNEQFFGPGTRLTVL.

This clone was seen a few times. This chain links TRBV7-9 with TRBJ2-1; 8 bases are a match to TRBD2. Germline V lookup: CDR1 SEHNR, CDR2 FQNEAQ (reference sequence). V lost 5 bases to trimming and J lost 4 bases; unmatched junction nucleotides: 10. CDR3 length equals 16 residues. CDR3 nucleotide sequence: TGTGCCAGCAGCAACCCGGGACTAGAAGCATACAATGAGCAGTTCTTC. Its translation is CASSNPGLEAYNEQFF.

The genes are TRBV30 and TRBJ1-3; D gene uncertain. CDR1 and CDR2 (germline): GTSNPN, SVGIG (reference sequence). V was cut by 5 bases and J by 3 bases, with 14 bases left in between. This CDR3 has 14 residues. The CDR3 loop reads CAWPAGDFGNTIYF. CDR3 sequence (DNA): TGTGCCTGGCCAGCTGGGGATTTTGGAAACACCATATATTTT.

V is TRBV30 and J is TRBJ1-1, with unresolved D. Trimming shortened V by 4 bases and J by 0 bases, and 12 bases separated the two germline ends. Germline V gives CDR1 GTSNPN, CDR2 SVGIG (reference sequence). CDR3 length: 14 amino acids. The CDR3 DNA is TGTGCCTGGAACCCGACAAACATGAACACTGAAGCTTTCTTT. Its translation is CAWNPTNMNTEAFF.